These T cell receptor beta chains were read from a single sample in a study of shared clonotypes between healthy human individuals. Profiling relied on immunoSEQ multiplex PCR, and the TCRdb table lists in-frame clones only, not all of them. The table records 2 million to 2.5 million clones, about 90% of them present only once. The sequencing sample was made of naive CD4+ T cells from PBMCs. The receptors derive from a man younger than 35 in good health. Some clones in this sample may be carry-over from other donors' samples. The CDR3 runs from the conserved cysteine through the conserved F or W. A D gene is named only where the DNA matches it firmly. A row's size may be missing; if present it is once, few, many or a size class.

j_gene	abundance	d_gene	v_gene	CDR3aa	CDR3nt
TRBJ2-7	once	TRBD2	TRBV15	CATSRDRGPAGGHEQYF	TGTGCCACCAGCAGAGATCGAGGTCCAGCGGGAGGGCACGAGCAGTACTTC
TRBJ2-7	.	TRBD1	TRBV27	CASSPRAGQGVPYEQYF	TGTGCCAGCAGTCCCCGGGCGGGACAGGGGGTCCCCTACGAGCAGTACTTC
TRBJ2-5	.	.	TRBV11-3	CASSSNRAGETQYF	TGTGCCAGCAGCTCCAACAGGGCCGGAGAGACCCAGTACTTC
TRBJ2-7	.	TRBD1	TRBV28	CASSSTGAPPYEQYF	TGTGCCAGCAGTTCGACAGGGGCCCCCCCCTACGAGCAGTACTTC
TRBJ1-1	.	.	TRBV10-3	CAISESPAENTEAFF	TGTGCCATCAGTGAGTCGCCGGCGGAGAACACTGAAGCTTTCTTT
TRBJ1-5	.	.	TRBV6-6	CASSFGYNQPQHF	TGTGCCAGCAGTTTCGGGTACAATCAGCCCCAGCATTTT
TRBJ2-3	.	TRBD2	TRBV28	CASSLPGPSGSLGDTQYF	TGTGCCAGCAGTTTACCCGGCCCTAGCGGGAGTCTAGGGGATACGCAGTATTTT
TRBJ1-1	few	.	TRBV5-1	CASSLEGWGTEAFF	TGCGCCAGCAGCTTGGAGGGGTGGGGCACTGAAGCTTTCTTT
TRBJ1-3	.	TRBD1	TRBV9	CASSESTGTGTGNTIYF	TGTGCCAGCAGCGAAAGCACCGGGACAGGGACTGGAAACACCATATATTTT
TRBJ2-5	.	TRBD1	TRBV7-9	CASTSGQLQETQYF	TGTGCCAGCACCTCGGGACAGCTACAAGAGACCCAGTACTTC
TRBJ1-2	.	.	TRBV19	CASSIRVGGYTF	TGTGCCAGTAGTATCAGGGTTGGCGGCTACACCTTC
TRBJ2-4	.	.	TRBV5-5	CASSLDAGTYIQYF	TGTGCCAGCAGCTTGGACGCCGGGACTTACATTCAGTACTTC
TRBJ2-5	once	TRBD2	TRBV28	CASDSGLAGEYMETQYF	TGTGCCAGCGATTCGGGACTAGCGGGAGAGTATATGGAGACCCAGTACTTC
TRBJ2-5	.	.	TRBV5-1	CASSSGYQETQYF	TGCGCCAGCAGCTCCGGGTACCAAGAGACCCAGTACTTC
TRBJ2-3	.	.	TRBV4-3	CASSRAPGADTQYF	TGCGCCAGCAGCCGTGCCCCAGGGGCAGATACGCAGTATTTT
TRBJ2-5	.	TRBD1	TRBV6-5	CASAKRDRSLETQYF	TGTGCCAGCGCAAAACGGGACAGGTCCCTGGAGACCCAGTACTTC
TRBJ2-7	.	.	TRBV28	CASSGSGDEGYDEQYF	TGTGCCAGCAGCGGCTCAGGGGATGAAGGATATGACGAGCAGTACTTC
TRBJ2-5	.	TRBD2	TRBV4-2	CASSQVILAGDETQYF	TGTGCCAGCAGCCAAGTTATCCTAGCGGGAGATGAGACCCAGTACTTC
TRBJ2-3	.	.	TRBV6-1	CASRIPRVADTQYF	TGTGCCTCCCGAATTCCAAGGGTCGCGGATACGCAGTATTTT
TRBJ1-1	.	.	TRBV11-2	CASSLLQPWGTEAFF	TGTGCCAGCAGCTTATTACAGCCCTGGGGCACTGAAGCTTTCTTT
TRBJ1-5	.	.	TRBV27	CASSSLDGNQPQHF	TGTGCCAGCAGTTCCTTGGATGGCAATCAGCCCCAGCATTTT
TRBJ2-3	.	.	TRBV30	CAWRRGTQYF	TGTGCCTGGAGAAGGGGTACGCAGTATTTT
TRBJ1-2	.	TRBD1	TRBV18	CASSATLGQTYYGYTF	TGTGCCAGCTCGGCAACCTTGGGACAGACCTACTATGGCTACACCTTC
TRBJ2-4	.	.	TRBV7-9	CASSPSLSGTKNIQYF	TGTGCCAGCAGCCCTAGTCTCTCGGGAACCAAAAACATTCAGTACTTC
TRBJ2-1	.	.	TRBV27	CASSIGGYEQFF	TGTGCCAGCAGTATAGGCGGTTATGAGCAGTTCTTC
TRBJ1-1	.	.	TRBV7-2	CASSLAGRALNTEAFF	TGTGCCAGCAGCTTGGCGGGGAGGGCACTTAACACTGAAGCTTTCTTT
TRBJ2-7	.	TRBD2	TRBV4-2	CASSRGLADGREQYF	TGTGCCAGCAGCCGCGGACTAGCGGATGGAAGGGAGCAGTACTTC
TRBJ2-7	.	.	TRBV6-5	CASSYSRGTTYEQYF	TGTGCCAGCAGTTACTCGAGAGGTACTACCTACGAGCAGTACTTC
TRBJ1-1	once	.	TRBV5-1	CASSLGGTENTEAFF	TGCGCCAGCTCGCTGGGGGGTACCGAGAACACTGAAGCTTTCTTT
TRBJ1-1	.	.	TRBV19	CASSIDRANTEAFF	TGTGCCAGTAGTATAGACAGGGCGAACACTGAAGCTTTCTTT
TRBJ2-3	once	TRBD2	TRBV9	CASSFRALAGGSDTQYF	TGTGCCAGCAGCTTTCGTGCCCTAGCGGGAGGCTCAGATACGCAGTATTTT